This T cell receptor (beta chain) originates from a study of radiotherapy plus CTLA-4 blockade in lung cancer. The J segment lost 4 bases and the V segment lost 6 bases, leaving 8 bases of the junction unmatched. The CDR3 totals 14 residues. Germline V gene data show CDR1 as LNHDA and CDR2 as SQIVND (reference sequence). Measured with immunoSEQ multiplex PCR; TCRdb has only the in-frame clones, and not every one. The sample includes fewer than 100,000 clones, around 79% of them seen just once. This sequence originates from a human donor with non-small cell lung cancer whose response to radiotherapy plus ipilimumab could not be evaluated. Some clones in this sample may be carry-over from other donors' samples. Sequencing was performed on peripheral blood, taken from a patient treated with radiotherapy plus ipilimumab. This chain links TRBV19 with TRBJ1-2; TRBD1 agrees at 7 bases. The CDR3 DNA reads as TGTGCCAGTAGACCTACAGGGGCTGGCTATGGCTACACCTTC. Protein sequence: CASRPTGAGYGYTF.